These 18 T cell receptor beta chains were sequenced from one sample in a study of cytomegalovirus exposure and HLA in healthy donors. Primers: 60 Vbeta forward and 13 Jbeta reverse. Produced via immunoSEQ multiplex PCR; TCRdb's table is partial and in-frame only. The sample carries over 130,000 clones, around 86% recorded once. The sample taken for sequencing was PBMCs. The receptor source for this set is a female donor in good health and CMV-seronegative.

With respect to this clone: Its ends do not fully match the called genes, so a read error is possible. The CDR3 loop reads CASRYSGTNSYEQYF. CDR3 nucleotides: TGTGCCAGCAGGTACTCCGGGACTAACTCCTACGAGCAGTACTTC. This chain links TRBV6-5 with TRBJ2-5, with 7 bases lining up with TRBD2. Matching the DNA end better, TRBJ2-7 makes the J call doubtful. The CDR3 runs 15 residues. CDR1 and CDR2 from the germline V gene are MNHEY and SVGAGI.

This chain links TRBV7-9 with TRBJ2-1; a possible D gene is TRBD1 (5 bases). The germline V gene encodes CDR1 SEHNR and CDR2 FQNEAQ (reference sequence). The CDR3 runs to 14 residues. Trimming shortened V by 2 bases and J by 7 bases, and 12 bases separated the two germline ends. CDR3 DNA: TGTGCCAGCAGCTTACCATTTCAGGGAAATGAGCAGTTCTTC. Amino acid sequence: CASSLPFQGNEQFF.

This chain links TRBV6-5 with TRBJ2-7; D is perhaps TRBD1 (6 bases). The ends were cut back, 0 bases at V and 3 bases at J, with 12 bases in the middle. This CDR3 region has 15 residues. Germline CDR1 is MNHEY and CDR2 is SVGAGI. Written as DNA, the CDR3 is TGTGCCAGCAGTTACTCATCCCGGGACAACTACGAGCAGTACTTC. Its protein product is CASSYSSRDNYEQYF.

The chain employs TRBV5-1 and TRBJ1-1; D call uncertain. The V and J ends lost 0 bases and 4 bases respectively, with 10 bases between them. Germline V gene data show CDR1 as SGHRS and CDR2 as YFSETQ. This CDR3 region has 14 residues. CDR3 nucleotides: TGCGCCAGCAGCTTGGGGGCGCGCAGCACTGAAGCTTTCTTT. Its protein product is CASSLGARSTEAFF.

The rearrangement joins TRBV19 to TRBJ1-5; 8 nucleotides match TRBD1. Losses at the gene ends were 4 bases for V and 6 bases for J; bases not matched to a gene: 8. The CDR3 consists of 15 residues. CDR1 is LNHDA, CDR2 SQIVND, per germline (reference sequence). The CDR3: CASSTDREKFQPQHF. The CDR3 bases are TGTGCCAGTAGTACGGACAGGGAAAAATTTCAGCCCCAGCATTTT.

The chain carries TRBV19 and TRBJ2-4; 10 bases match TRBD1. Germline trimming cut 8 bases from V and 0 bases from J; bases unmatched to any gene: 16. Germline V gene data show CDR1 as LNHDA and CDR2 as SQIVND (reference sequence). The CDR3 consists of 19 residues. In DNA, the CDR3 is TGTGCCAGTGGTCTAAAGGGGGGACAGGGGACTTTAGCCAAAAACATTCAGTACTTC. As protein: CASGLKGGQGTLAKNIQYF.

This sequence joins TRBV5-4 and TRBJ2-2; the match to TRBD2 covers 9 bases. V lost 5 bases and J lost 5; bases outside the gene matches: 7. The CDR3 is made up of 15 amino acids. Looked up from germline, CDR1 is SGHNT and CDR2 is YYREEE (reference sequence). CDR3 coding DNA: TGTGCCAGCAGTCTTAGCGGGAGTGGAACCGGGGAGCTGTTTTTT. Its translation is CASSLSGSGTGELFF.

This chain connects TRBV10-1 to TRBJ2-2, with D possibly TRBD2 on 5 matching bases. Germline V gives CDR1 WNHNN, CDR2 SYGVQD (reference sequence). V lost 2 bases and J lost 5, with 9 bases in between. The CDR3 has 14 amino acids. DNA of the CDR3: TGCGCCAGCAGTGAGAACCTAGCAACCGGGGAGCTGTTTTTT. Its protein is CASSENLATGELFF.

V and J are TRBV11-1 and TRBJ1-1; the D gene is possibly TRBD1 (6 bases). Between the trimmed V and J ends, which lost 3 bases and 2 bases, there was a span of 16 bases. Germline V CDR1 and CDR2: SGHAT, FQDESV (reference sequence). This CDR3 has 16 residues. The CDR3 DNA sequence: TGTGCCAGCAGCTTGGTGGGCTACAGGGAAAACACTGAAGCTTTCTTT. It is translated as CASSLVGYRENTEAFF.

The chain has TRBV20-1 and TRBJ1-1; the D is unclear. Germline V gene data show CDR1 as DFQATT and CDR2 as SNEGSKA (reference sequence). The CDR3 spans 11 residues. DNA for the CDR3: TGCACCGGGATTGTGAACACTGAAGCTTTCTTT. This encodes CTGIVNTEAFF.

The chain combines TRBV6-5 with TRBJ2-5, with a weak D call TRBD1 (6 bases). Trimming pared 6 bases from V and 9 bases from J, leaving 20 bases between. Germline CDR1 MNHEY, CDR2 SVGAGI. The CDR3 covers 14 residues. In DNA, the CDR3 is TGTGCCAGCAGGAAGGAAACAGGGCTAAGGGCCCAGTACTTC. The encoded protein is CASRKETGLRAQYF.

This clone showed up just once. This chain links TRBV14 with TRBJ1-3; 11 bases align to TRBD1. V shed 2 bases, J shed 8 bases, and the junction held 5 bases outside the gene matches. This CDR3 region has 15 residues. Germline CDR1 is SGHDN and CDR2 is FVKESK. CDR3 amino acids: CASSQPRDRGDTIYF. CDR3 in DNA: TGTGCCAGCAGCCAACCCCGGGACAGGGGGGACACCATATATTTT.

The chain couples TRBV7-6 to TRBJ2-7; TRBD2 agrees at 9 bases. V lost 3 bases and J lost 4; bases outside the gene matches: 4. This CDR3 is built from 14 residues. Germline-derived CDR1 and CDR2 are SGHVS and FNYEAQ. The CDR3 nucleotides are TGTGCCAGCAGCTTGGGCGGGAGGGGGTACGAGCAGTACTTC. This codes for CASSLGGRGYEQYF.

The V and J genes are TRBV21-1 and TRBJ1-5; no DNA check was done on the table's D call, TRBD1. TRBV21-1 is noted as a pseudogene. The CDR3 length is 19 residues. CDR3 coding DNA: TGTGCCAGCAGCAAATATTGGGGACAGGGCCCATATAGCAATCAGCCCCAGCATTTT. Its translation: CASSKYWGQGPYSNQPQHF.

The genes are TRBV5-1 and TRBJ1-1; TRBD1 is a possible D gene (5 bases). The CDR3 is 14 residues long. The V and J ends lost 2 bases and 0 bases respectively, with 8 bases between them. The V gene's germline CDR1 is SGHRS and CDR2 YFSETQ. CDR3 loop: CASSLKGMNTEAFF. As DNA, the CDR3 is TGCGCCAGCAGCTTAAAGGGGATGAACACTGAAGCTTTCTTT.

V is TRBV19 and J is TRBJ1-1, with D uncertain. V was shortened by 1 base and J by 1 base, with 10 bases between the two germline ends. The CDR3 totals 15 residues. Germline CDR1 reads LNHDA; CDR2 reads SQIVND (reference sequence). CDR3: CASSIVPEANTEAFF. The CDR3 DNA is TGTGCCAGTAGTATAGTCCCAGAGGCGAACACTGAAGCTTTCTTT.

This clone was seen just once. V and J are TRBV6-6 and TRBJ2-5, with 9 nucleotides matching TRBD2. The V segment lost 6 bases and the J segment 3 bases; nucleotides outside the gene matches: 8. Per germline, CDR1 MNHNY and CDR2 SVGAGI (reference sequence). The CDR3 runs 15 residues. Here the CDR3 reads CASSKLAGYEETQYF. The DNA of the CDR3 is TGTGCCAGCAGCAAGCTAGCGGGATATGAAGAGACCCAGTACTTC.

The CDR3 reads CASSPGQRNSPLHF. DNA of the CDR3: TGTGCCAGCAGTCCGGGACAGCGTAATTCACCCCTCCACTTT. This rearrangement joins TRBV21-1 to TRBJ1-6; TRBD1, the table's D call, lacks a check against the DNA. TRBV21-1 is a documented pseudogene. CDR3 length: 14 residues.